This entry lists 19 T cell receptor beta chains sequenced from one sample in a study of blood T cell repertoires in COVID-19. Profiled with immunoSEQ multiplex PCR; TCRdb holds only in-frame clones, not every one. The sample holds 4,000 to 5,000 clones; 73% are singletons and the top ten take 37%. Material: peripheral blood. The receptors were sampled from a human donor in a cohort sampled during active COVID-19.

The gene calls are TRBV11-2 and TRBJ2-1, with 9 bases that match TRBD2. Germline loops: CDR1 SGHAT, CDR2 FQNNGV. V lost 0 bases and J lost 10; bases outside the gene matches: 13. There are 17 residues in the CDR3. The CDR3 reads CASSLDRYGGGAREQFF. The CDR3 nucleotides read TGTGCCAGCAGCTTAGATCGCTATGGCGGGGGGGCCAGAGAGCAGTTCTTC.

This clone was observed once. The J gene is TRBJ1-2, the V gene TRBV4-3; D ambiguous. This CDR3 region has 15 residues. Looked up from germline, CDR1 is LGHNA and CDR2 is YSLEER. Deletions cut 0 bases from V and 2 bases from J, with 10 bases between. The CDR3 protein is CASSQEPGKNYGYTF. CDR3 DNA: TGCGCCAGCAGCCAAGAACCGGGGAAAAACTATGGCTACACCTTC.

This chain's CDR3 is CASSAQGYNEQFF. CDR3 DNA sequence: TGTGCCAGCAGCGCACAGGGGTACAATGAGCAGTTCTTC. The chain carries TRBV9 and TRBJ2-1; 7 bases fit TRBD1. Per the germline V gene, CDR1 is SGDLS and CDR2 is YYNGEE. The length of the CDR3 is 13 residues. J lost 4 bases, V lost 3 bases, and 1 base had no gene match.

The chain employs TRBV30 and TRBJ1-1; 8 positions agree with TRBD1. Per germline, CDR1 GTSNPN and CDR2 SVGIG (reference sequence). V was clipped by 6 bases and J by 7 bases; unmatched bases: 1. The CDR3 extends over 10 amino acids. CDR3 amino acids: CACDRGEAFF. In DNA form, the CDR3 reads TGTGCCTGTGACAGGGGTGAAGCTTTCTTT. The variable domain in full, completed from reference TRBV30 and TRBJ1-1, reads SQTIHQWPATLVQPVGSPLSLECTVEGTSNPNLYWYRQAAGRGLQLLFYSVGIGQISSEVPQNLSASRPQDRQFILSSKKLLLSDSGFYLCACDRGEAFFGQGTRLTVV.

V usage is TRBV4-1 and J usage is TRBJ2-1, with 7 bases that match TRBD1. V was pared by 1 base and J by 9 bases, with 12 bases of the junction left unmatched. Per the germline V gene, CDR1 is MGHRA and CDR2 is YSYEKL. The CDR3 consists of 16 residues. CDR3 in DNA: TGCGCCAGCAGCCAAGGTCAGGCCAGGGGGTCGGGTGAGCAGTTCTTC. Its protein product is CASSQGQARGSGEQFF.

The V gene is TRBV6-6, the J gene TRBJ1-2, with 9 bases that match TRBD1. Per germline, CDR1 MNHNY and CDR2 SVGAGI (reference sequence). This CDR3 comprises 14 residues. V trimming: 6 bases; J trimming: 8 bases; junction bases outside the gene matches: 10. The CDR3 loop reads CASSFLTGGGGYTF. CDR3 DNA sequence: TGTGCCAGCAGCTTCCTGACAGGGGGAGGGGGCTACACCTTC.

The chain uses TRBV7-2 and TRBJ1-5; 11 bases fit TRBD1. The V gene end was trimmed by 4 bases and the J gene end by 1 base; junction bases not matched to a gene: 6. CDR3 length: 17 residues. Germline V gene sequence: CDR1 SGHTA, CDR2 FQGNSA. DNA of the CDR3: TGTGCCAGCAGCTCGGACAGGGGGCGGGGGAGCAATCAGCCCCAGCATTTT. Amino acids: CASSSDRGRGSNQPQHF.

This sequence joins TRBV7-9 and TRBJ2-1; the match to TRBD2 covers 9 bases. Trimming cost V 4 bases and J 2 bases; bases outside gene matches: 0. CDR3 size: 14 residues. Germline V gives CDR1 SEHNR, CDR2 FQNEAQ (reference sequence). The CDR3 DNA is TGTGCCAGCAGCTCTAGCGGGACCTACAATGAGCAGTTCTTC. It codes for CASSSSGTYNEQFF.

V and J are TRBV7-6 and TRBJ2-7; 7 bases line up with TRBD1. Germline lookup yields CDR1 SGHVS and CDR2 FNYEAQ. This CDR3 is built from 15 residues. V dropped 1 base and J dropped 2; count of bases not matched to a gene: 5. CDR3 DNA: TGTGCCAGCAGCTTAGGCGCAGGGGGAACCTACGAGCAGTACTTC. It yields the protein CASSLGAGGTYEQYF.

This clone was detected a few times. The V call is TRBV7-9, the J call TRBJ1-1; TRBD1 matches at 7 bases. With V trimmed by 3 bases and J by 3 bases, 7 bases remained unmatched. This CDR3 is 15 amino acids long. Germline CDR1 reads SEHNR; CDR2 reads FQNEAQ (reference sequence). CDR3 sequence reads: CASSFGATGDTEAFF. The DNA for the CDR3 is TGTGCCAGCAGCTTCGGAGCCACAGGGGACACTGAAGCTTTCTTT.

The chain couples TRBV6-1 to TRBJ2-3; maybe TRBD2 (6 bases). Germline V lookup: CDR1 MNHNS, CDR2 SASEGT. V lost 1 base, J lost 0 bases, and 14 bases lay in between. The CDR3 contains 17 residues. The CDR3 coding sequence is TGTGCCAGCAGTGAAGGGAGGCTAGCGAGTAGCACAGATACGCAGTATTTT. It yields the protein CASSEGRLASSTDTQYF.

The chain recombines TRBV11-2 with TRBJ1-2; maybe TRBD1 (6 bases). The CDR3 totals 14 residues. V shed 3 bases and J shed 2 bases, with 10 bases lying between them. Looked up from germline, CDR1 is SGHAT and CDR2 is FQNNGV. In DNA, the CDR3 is TGTGCCAGCAGCTTTACTCAGGGGAACTATGGCTACACCTTC. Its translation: CASSFTQGNYGYTF.

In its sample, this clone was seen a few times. The CDR3, as DNA: TGTGCCAGCAGCTTCGCGGGGGGCGAGCAGTACTTC. Translating it yields CASSFAGGEQYF. This chain connects TRBV6-6 to TRBJ2-7, with 8 bases aligning to TRBD2. V shed 6 bases and J 6 bases; nucleotides not matched to a gene: 4. This CDR3 contains 12 residues. Germline V lookup: CDR1 MNHNY, CDR2 SVGAGI (reference sequence).

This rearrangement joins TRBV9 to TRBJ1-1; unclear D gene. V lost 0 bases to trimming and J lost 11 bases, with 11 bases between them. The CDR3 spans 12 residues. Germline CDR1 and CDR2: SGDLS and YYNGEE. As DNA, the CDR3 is TGTGCCAGCAGCGTAGGAGAGACTCGGGCTTTCTTT. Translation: CASSVGETRAFF.

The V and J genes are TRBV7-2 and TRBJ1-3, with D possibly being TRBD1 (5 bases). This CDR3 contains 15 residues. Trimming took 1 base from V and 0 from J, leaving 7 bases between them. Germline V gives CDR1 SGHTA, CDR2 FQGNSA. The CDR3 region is CASSLGRGSGNTIYF. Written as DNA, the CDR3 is TGTGCCAGCAGCTTAGGGAGGGGCTCTGGAAACACCATATATTTT.

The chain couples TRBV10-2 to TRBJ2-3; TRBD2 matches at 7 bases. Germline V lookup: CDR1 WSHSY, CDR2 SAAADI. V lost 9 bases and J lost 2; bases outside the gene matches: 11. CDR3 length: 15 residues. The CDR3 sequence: CASWMGGTFTDTQYF. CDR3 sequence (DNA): TGCGCCAGTTGGATGGGGGGGACCTTCACAGATACGCAGTATTTT.

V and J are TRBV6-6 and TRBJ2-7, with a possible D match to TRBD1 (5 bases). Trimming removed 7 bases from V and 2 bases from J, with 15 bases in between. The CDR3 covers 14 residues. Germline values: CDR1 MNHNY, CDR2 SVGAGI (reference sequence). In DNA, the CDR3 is TGTGCCAGCACCCACCGACAGCCGCCCTACGAGCAGTACTTC. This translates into CASTHRQPPYEQYF.

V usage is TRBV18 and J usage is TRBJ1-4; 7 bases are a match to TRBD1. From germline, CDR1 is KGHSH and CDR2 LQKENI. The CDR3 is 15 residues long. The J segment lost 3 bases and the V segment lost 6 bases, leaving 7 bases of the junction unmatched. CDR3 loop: CASSPGQLSNEKLFF. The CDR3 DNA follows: TGTGCCAGCTCGCCGGGACAGTTGTCTAATGAAAAACTGTTTTTT.

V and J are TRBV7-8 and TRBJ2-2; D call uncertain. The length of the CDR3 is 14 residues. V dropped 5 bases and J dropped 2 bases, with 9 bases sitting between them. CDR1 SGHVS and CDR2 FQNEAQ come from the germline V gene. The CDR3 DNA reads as TGTGCCAGCAGCCGCAGAGGAAACACCGGGGAGCTGTTTTTT. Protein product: CASSRRGNTGELFF.